This T cell receptor (beta chain) was recovered during a study of shared clonotypes between healthy human individuals. Profiled with immunoSEQ multiplex PCR; TCRdb holds only in-frame clones, not every one. The profile shows 2 million to 2.5 million clones, approximately 95% of them singletons. As to this clone: Its antigen is not identified. This specimen includes other DNA sequences encoding the same CDR3.

Regarding the study as a whole: Unshared clonotypes carried lower generation probabilities than those common to all four donors.

The length of the CDR3 is 17 residues. Trimming at V came to 6 bases and at J to 0 bases, leaving 11 bases not matched to a gene. Germline loops: CDR1 MGHRA, CDR2 YSYEKL. Sample: naive CD4+ T cells sorted from blood. Regarding subset: CD45RA+ positively selected. The origin of this receptor is a young man in good health. The V and J genes are TRBV4-1 and TRBJ2-1; 7 bases map to TRBD2. The CDR3: CASSQKPGLSSYNEQFF. CDR3 bases: TGCGCCAGCAGTCAGAAACCGGGACTAAGCTCCTACAATGAGCAGTTCTTC.